One sample yielded the 14 T cell receptor beta chains listed below, sequenced in a study of cytomegalovirus exposure and HLA in healthy donors. The PCR used 60 Vbeta and 13 Jbeta primers. Profiled with immunoSEQ multiplex PCR; TCRdb holds only in-frame clones, not every one. The sample lists 150,000 to 200,000 clones, about three quarters occurring once. The sample comprised PBMCs. These receptors originate from a young man in good health and CMV-seropositive.

This clone has only one observation. The rearrangement joins TRBV21-1 to TRBJ2-7; the table's D gene call, TRBD1, was not cross checked with the DNA. TRBV21-1 is listed as a pseudogene. The CDR3 has 14 residues. The CDR3 loop is CASSPRTGLYEQYV. In DNA form, the CDR3 reads TGTGCCAGCAGCCCAAGGACAGGCCTCTACGAGCAGTACGTC.

The V gene is TRBV5-1, the J gene TRBJ1-2; possible D gene TRBD1, 6 bases. This CDR3 comprises 14 residues. The germline V gene has CDR1 SGHRS and CDR2 YFSETQ. The V and J ends lost 7 bases and 0 bases respectively, with 13 bases between them. CDR3 amino acids: CASRLDSSNYGYTF. CDR3 DNA: TGCGCCAGCCGATTGGACAGTTCTAACTATGGCTACACCTTC.

The gene calls are TRBV19 and TRBJ1-2, with a possible D match to TRBD1 (6 bases). CDR1 is LNHDA and CDR2 is SQIVND in the germline V gene (reference sequence). V lost 9 bases and J lost 0, with 14 bases in between. The CDR3 loop spans 14 amino acids. The CDR3 DNA sequence: TGTGCCAGCACCCTACAGGGTCCTAACTATGGCTACACCTTC. Amino acid sequence: CASTLQGPNYGYTF.

This clone was seen only a few times. The chain combines TRBV7-9 with TRBJ1-5; the D gene is possibly TRBD1 (5 bases). Between the trimmed V and J ends, which lost 1 base and 2 bases, there was a span of 9 bases. The CDR3 has 15 residues. Germline CDR1 is SEHNR and CDR2 is FQNEAQ (reference sequence). CDR3 amino acids: CASSLDVRGNQPQHF. In DNA form, the CDR3 reads TGTGCCAGCAGCTTAGACGTCAGGGGCAATCAGCCCCAGCATTTT.

The V and J genes are TRBV15 and TRBJ1-1; D not resolved. The ends were cut back, 4 bases at V and 3 bases at J, with 12 bases in the middle. Germline V lookup: CDR1 LNHNV, CDR2 YYDKDF (reference sequence). This CDR3 is 14 amino acids long. The CDR3 DNA reads as TGTGCCACCAGCAATCCCCCACGGGACACTGAAGCTTTCTTT. Protein sequence: CATSNPPRDTEAFF. The full variable domain, in which reference TRBV15 and TRBJ1-1 provide the parts outside the CDR3, is DAMVIQNPRYQVTQFGKPVTLSCSQTLNHNVMYWYQQKSSQAPKLLFHYYDKDFNNEADTPDNFQSRRPNTSFCFLDIRSPGLGDTAMYLCATSNPPRDTEAFFGQGTRLTVV.

This clone was counted only a few times. V gene TRBV10-3 combines with J gene TRBJ1-1; 7 nucleotides agree with TRBD1. Germline values: CDR1 ENHRY, CDR2 SYGVKD. V was pared by 4 bases and J by 5 bases, with 7 bases of the junction left unmatched. The CDR3 loop spans 14 amino acids. CDR3 in amino acids: CAISGFRGETEAFF. CDR3 coding DNA: TGTGCCATCAGTGGTTTCAGGGGGGAAACTGAAGCTTTCTTT.

The chain links TRBV30 to TRBJ1-1; tentatively, D is TRBD1 (6 bases). CDR1 is GTSNPN, CDR2 SVGIG, per germline (reference sequence). The CDR3 runs to 13 residues. Trimming took 3 bases from V and 1 from J, leaving 9 bases between them. The CDR3, as DNA: TGTGCCTGGAGCGCGGACAGGAACACTGAAGCTTTCTTT. Amino acids: CAWSADRNTEAFF.

This chain joins TRBV11-3 and TRBJ2-3; 11 bases agree with TRBD1. Germline CDR1 SGHNT, CDR2 YENEEA. The length of the CDR3 is 20 residues. Trimming took 3 bases from V and 7 from J; bases not matched to a gene: 21. CDR3 loop: CASSFPRDRGMTSADHTQYF. CDR3 coding DNA: TGTGCCAGCAGCTTCCCCCGGGACAGGGGGATGACTAGCGCCGATCATACGCAGTATTTT.

V gene TRBV7-6 combines with J gene TRBJ1-6, with a weak D call TRBD1 (6 bases). The germline V gene encodes CDR1 SGHVS and CDR2 FNYEAQ. Trimming cost V 5 bases and J 10 bases, with 12 bases left between them. The CDR3 runs to 13 residues. The CDR3 bases are TGTGCCAGCAGCCCGGTAGGGGGATCACCCCTCCACTTT. Protein sequence: CASSPVGGSPLHF.

This chain joins TRBV28 and TRBJ1-5; D is unclear. From germline, CDR1 is MDHEN and CDR2 SYDVKM. This CDR3 contains 15 residues. The V and J ends lost 5 bases and 4 bases respectively, with 15 bases between them. As DNA, the CDR3 is TGTGCCAGCAGTCCCACAGCTCTCAAGAATCAGCCCCAGCATTTT. This translates into CASSPTALKNQPQHF.

This chain joins TRBV19 and TRBJ1-5; D gene ambiguous. Trimming removed 3 bases from V and 1 base from J, with 4 bases in between. CDR1 and CDR2 from the germline V gene are LNHDA and SQIVND (reference sequence). This CDR3 spans 13 amino acids. CDR3 DNA: TGTGCCAGTAGTATTAAAAGCAATCAGCCCCAGCATTTT. Translating gives CASSIKSNQPQHF.

V usage is TRBV7-2 and J usage is TRBJ1-3; D unresolved. The CDR3 covers 15 residues. Trimming removed 2 bases from V and 0 bases from J, with 8 bases in between. CDR1 and CDR2 from the germline V gene are SGHTA and FQGNSA. CDR3 nucleotides: TGTGCCAGCAGCTTACAGCGGATCTCTGGAAACACCATATATTTT. Its translation is CASSLQRISGNTIYF.

This clone was counted a few times. V gene TRBV5-6 combines with J gene TRBJ2-7; 9 bases map to TRBD1. The V gene end was trimmed by 5 bases and the J gene end by 1 base; junction bases not matched to a gene: 4. Germline lookup yields CDR1 SGHDT and CDR2 YYEEEE. The CDR3 runs to 14 residues. In DNA form, the CDR3 reads TGTGCCAGCAGGGCCGGGACAGGGTCCTACGAGCAGTACGTC. It translates to CASRAGTGSYEQYV.

The rearrangement links TRBV30 to TRBJ2-5, with 8 bases matching TRBD1. The CDR3 consists of 12 residues. Germline V gives CDR1 GTSNPN, CDR2 SVGIG (reference sequence). The junction had 3 bases not matched to a gene; V was cut back by 7 bases and J by 2 bases. The CDR3 spells CASRQGQETQYF. CDR3 bases: TGTGCCTCTAGACAGGGGCAAGAGACCCAGTACTTC.